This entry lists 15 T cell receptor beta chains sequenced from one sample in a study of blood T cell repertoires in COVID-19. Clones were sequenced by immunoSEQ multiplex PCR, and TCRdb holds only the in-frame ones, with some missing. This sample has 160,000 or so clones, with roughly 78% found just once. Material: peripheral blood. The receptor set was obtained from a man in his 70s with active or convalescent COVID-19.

CDR3 amino acids: CATSRDIGYGYTF. CDR3 in DNA: TGTGCCACCAGCAGGGACATCGGGTATGGCTACACCTTC. V and J are TRBV15 and TRBJ1-2, with D possibly being TRBD1 (5 bases). Germline CDR1 LNHNV, CDR2 YYDKDF (reference sequence). This CDR3 comprises 13 residues. Trimming pared 3 bases from V and 5 bases from J, leaving 10 bases between.

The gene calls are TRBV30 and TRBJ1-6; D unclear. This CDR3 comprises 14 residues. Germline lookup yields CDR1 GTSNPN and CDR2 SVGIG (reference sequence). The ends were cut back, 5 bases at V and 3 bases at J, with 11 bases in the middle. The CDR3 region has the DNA TGTGCCTGGGCAACAGAAAACTATAATTCACCCCTCCACTTT. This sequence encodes CAWATENYNSPLHF.

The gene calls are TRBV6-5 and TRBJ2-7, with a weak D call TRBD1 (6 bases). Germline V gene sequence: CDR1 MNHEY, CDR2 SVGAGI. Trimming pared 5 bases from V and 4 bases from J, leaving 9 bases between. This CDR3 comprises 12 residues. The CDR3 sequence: CASSRQGYEQYF. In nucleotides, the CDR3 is TGTGCCAGCAGTAGGCAGGGGTACGAGCAGTACTTC.

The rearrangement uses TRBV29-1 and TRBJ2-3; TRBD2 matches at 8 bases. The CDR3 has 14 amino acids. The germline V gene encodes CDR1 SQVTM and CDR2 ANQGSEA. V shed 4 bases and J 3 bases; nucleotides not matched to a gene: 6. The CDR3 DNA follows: TGCAGCGTTGGGAGCGGGGGTGCTACAGATACGCAGTATTTT. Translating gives CSVGSGGATDTQYF.

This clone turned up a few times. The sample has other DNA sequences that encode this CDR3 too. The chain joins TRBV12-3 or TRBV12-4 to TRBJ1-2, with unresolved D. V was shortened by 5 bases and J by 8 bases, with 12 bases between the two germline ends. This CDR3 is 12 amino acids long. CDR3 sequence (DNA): TGTGCCAGCAGTGGCTCGGGTTACGGCTACACCTTC. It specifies CASSGSGYGYTF.

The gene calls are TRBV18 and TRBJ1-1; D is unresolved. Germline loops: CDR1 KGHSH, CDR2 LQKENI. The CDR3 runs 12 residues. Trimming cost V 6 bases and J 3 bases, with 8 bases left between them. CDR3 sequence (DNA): TGTGCCAGCTCCATGGCGGACACTGAAGCTTTCTTT. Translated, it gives CASSMADTEAFF. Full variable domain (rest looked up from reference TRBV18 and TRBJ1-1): NAGVMQNPRHLVRRRGQEARLRCSPMKGHSHVYWYRQLPEEGLKFMVYLQKENIIDESGMPKERFSAEFPKEGPSILRIQQVVRGDSAAYFCASSMADTEAFFGQGTRLTVV.

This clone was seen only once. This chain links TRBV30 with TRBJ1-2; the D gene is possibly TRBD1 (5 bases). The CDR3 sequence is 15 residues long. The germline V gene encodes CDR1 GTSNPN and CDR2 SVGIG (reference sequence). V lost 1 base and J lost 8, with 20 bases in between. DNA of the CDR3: TGTGCCTGGAGTGGGGGACGGGGGATAGGAAAGGGCTACACCTTC. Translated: CAWSGGRGIGKGYTF.

The CDR3 is CASSLFSGSSYNEQFF. The CDR3 DNA reads TGCGCCAGCAGCCTATTTAGCGGGAGCTCCTACAATGAGCAGTTCTTC. The chain couples TRBV5-1 to TRBJ2-1, with 9 bases that match TRBD2. The CDR3 totals 16 residues. Losses at the gene ends were 4 bases for V and 0 bases for J; bases not matched to a gene: 5. Germline CDR1 and CDR2: SGHRS and YFSETQ.

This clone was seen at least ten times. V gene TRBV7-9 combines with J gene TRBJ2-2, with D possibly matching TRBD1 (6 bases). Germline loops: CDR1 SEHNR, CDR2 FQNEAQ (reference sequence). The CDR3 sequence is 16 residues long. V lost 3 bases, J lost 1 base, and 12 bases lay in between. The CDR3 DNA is TGTGCCAGCAGCTTTCGGGGCAGGGGGAACACCGGGGAGCTGTTTTTT. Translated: CASSFRGRGNTGELFF. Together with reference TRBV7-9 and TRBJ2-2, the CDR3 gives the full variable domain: DTGVSQNPRHKITKRGQNVTFRCDPISEHNRLYWYRQTLGQGPEFLTYFQNEAQLEKSRLLSDRFSAERPKGSFSTLEIQRTEQGDSAMYLCASSFRGRGNTGELFFGEGSRLTVL.

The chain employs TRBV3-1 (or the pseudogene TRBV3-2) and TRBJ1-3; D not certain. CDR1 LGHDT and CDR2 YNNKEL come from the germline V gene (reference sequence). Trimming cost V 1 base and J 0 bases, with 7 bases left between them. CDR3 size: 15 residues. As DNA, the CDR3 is TGTGCCAGCAGCCAAGGACACCGCTCTGGAAACACCATATATTTT. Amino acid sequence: CASSQGHRSGNTIYF.

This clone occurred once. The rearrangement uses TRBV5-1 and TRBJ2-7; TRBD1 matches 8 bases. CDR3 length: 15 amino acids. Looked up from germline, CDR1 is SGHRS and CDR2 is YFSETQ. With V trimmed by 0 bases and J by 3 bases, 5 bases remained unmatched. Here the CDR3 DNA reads TGCGCCAGCAGCTTGGTACAGGGGGGTATCTACGAGCAGTACTTC. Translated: CASSLVQGGIYEQYF. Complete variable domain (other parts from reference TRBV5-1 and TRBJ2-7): KAGVTQTPRYLIKTRGQQVTLSCSPISGHRSVSWYQQTPGQGLQFLFEYFSETQRNKGNFPGRFSGRQFSNSRSEMNVSTLELGDSALYLCASSLVQGGIYEQYFGPGTRLTVT.

The CDR3, as DNA: TGTGCCAGCAGCCGGACAGAGAGCGATGAAGCTTTCTTT. Encoded protein: CASSRTESDEAFF. This chain joins TRBV5-8 and TRBJ1-1; the D gene is possibly TRBD1 (6 bases). The CDR3 sequence is 13 residues long. V dropped 4 bases and J dropped 7 bases, with 14 bases sitting between them. The germline V gene has CDR1 SGHTS and CDR2 YDEGEE.

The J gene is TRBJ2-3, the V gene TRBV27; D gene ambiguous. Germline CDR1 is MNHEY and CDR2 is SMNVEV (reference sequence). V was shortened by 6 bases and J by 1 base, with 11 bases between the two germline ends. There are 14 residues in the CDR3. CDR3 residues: CASRSRSGTDTQYF. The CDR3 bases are TGTGCCAGCAGAAGTCGGAGTGGCACAGATACGCAGTATTTT.

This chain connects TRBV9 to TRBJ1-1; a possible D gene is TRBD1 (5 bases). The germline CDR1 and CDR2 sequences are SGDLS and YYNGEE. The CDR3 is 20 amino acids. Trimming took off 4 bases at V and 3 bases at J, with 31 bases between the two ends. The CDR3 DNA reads TGTGCCAGCAGCCCCTCCCGTTGGCAGGGAGGAGGTCTAAGGGACACTGAAGCTTTCTTT. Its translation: CASSPSRWQGGGLRDTEAFF.

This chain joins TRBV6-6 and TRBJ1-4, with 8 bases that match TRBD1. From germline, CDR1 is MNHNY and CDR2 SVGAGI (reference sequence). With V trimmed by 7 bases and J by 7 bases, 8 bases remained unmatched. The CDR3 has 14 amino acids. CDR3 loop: CASTETGVFEKLFF. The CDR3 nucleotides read TGTGCCAGCACCGAGACAGGGGTTTTTGAAAAACTGTTTTTT.